The sequence of this TCR beta chain was determined in a study of tumor-infiltrating lymphocytes in primary liver carcinoma. To note about this clonotype: Its antigen is currently unknown. The junction does not match germline at one end; this may be a read error.

The researchers produced TCR beta cDNA from roughly 500 ng total RNA with a constant-region primer. Employing slightly modified ARM-PCR, three nested multiplex PCR rounds were run, and these gave rise to the TCR beta libraries. It was with TRBV1-TRBV30 forward primers and a C-beta reverse primer that the first two PCR rounds were run, at around 9 cycles each. In TCRdb, the multiplex PCR reads were re-called with MiXCR into one record per CDR3 protein. The top ten hold around a quarter of the sample, which has approximately 73,000 distinct CDR3 sequences, roughly three quarters seen once. From unsorted bulk tissue weighing about 20-31 mg, DNA and RNA were co-extracted. All patients had surgically resected primary liver carcinoma. Tumors were each sampled at five separate regions. Germline V CDR1 and CDR2: ENHRY, SYGVKD. The CDR3 is 16 residues long. Study-level results: Appearing in all five tumor regions was true of only about 8-25% of top clones.

This clonotype originated in a man aged 35-49 years with primary liver carcinoma and hepatitis B virus infection. Sequencing was done on a sample of liver tumor tissue from sampling region 4. Subset: tumor region T4, right-lateral pole. V is TRBV10-3 and J is TRBJ1-4; 7 bases map to TRBD1. CDR3 in amino acids: CTISGSPGQTNEKLSF. The CDR3 DNA is TGTACCATCAGTGGCTCACCGGGACAGACTAATGAAAAACTGTCTTTT.